This T cell receptor (beta chain) was identified during a study of glioma-infiltrating T cells after dendritic cell vaccination. Trimming removed 0 bases from V and 3 bases from J, with 6 bases in between. Per the germline V gene, CDR1 is SGDLS and CDR2 is YYNGEE. The CDR3 is 14 amino acids. The time point was: after dendritic cell vaccination, including at tumor progression/relapse. Only patients with spare fresh-frozen tumor and over two years of follow-up were included. The protocol was immunoSEQ multiplex PCR, while the TCRdb copy is restricted to in-frame clones and leaves out a portion. This table holds 110,000 or so clones, around 89% found once.

The V and J genes are TRBV9 and TRBJ1-4; possibly TRBD1 for D (5 bases). The sequence derives from a human donor with glioblastoma. Here the sequenced sample was blood, taken after dendritic cell vaccination. CDR3 DNA: TGTGCCAGCAGCGTAGCAGGGTCTAATGAAAAACTGTTTTTT. Residues: CASSVAGSNEKLFF.